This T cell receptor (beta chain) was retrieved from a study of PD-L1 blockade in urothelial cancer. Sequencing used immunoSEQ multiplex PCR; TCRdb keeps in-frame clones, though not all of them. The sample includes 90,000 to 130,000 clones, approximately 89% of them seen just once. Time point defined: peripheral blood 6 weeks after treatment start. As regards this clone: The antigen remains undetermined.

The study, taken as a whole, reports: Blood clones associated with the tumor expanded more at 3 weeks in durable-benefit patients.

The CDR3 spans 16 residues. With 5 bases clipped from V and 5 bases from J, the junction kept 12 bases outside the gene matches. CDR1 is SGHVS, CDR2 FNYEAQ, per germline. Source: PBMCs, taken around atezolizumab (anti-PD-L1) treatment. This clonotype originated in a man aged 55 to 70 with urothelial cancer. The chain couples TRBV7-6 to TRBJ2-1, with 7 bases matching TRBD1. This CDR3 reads CASSPHRGEGDNEQFF. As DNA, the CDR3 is TGTGCCAGCAGCCCTCACAGGGGCGAGGGGGACAATGAGCAGTTCTTC.